Sequencing of this TCR beta chain was carried out in a study of tumor-infiltrating lymphocytes in primary liver carcinoma. General observations from the study: Tumor samples exhibited a significantly greater top-250-clone fraction than blood samples (p = 0.039). For tumor-adjacent and tumor-blood pairs, overlap was less than that seen for tumor region pairs.

A constant-region primer primed TCR beta cDNA synthesis from 450 to 550 ng of total RNA. Library construction for TCR beta comprised three nested multiplex PCR rounds performed with slightly modified ARM-PCR. Running approximately 10 cycles apiece, the first two PCR rounds relied on TRBV1-TRBV30 forward primers together with a C-beta reverse primer. TCRdb called the multiplex PCR reads again in MiXCR, with one record for every CDR3 protein. The top ten hold 9.5% of the sample, which has roughly 91,000 distinct CDR3 sequences, 69% seen once. CDR1 and CDR2 (germline): SGHDT, YYEEEE. The CDR3 consists of 13 residues. Turning to this clonotype: Its antigen is not identified. Since a much larger clone is just one base distant, this may be a read error.

The tissue used was unsorted bulk material of roughly 17-34 mg. RNA and DNA were co-extracted from it with the AllPrep DNA/RNA mini kit. All tumor samples contained more than 80% viable tumor cells. The sequence was collected from a woman between 55 and 75 years old with primary liver carcinoma and hepatitis B virus infection. The sequencing sample was made of liver tumor tissue from sampling region 5. Subset reported: tumor region T5, tumor centre. The chain combines TRBV5-6 with TRBJ1-1; D unclear. The CDR3 DNA is TGTGCCAGCAGCTTCCCTGCGAACATTGAAGCTTTCTTT. Its protein product is CASSFPANIEAFF.